The entry below describes one TCR beta chain. Antigen specificity is unknown. This specimen belongs to a study of cytomegalovirus exposure and HLA in healthy donors. Trimming cost V 2 bases and J 7 bases; bases outside gene matches: 10. In germline, CDR1 is SGHAT, CDR2 FQNNGV. The length of the CDR3 is 16 residues. Findings and caveats of the study: There were over 150 TCR beta chains listed as cytomegalovirus-associated.

This PCR relied on a set of 60 Vbeta primers and 13 Jbeta primers. Sequenced by immunoSEQ multiplex PCR; TCRdb stores in-frame clones only, minus some. The table has fewer than 250,000 clones, 76% seen once. The gene calls are TRBV11-2 and TRBJ2-4; 8 bases fit TRBD1. This TCR came from a man aged 18 to 29 in good health and CMV-seronegative. The specimen was PBMCs. The chain's CDR3 is CASSLTGRGLGNIQYF. The CDR3 DNA follows: TGTGCCAGCAGCTTAACTGGCAGGGGGCTCGGGAACATTCAGTACTTC.